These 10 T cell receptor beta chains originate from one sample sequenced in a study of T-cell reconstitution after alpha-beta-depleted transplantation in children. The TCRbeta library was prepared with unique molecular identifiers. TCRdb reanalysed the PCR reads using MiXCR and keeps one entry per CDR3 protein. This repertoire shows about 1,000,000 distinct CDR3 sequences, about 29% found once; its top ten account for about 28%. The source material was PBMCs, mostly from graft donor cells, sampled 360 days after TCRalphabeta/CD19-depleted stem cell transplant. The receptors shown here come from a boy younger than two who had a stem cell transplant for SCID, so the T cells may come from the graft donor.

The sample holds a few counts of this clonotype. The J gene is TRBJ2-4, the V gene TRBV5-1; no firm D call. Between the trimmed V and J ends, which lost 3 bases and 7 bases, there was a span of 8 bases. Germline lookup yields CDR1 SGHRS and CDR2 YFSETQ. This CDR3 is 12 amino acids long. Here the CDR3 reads CASSSVGNIQYF. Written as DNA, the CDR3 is TGCGCCAGCAGCTCCGTGGGGAACATTCAGTACTTC.

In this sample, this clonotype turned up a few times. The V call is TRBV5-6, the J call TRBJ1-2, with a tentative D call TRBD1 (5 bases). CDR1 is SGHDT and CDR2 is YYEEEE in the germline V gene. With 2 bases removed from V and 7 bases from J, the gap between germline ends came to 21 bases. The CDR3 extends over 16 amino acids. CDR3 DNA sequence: TGTGCCAGCAGCTTCCGCCACAGTCCTGGGACTGGTGGCTACACCTTC. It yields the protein CASSFRHSPGTGGYTF.

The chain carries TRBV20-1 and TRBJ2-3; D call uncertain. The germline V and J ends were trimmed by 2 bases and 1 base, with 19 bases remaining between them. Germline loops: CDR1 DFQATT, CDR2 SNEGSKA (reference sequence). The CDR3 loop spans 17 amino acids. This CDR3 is CSARWVGGGVGTDTQYF. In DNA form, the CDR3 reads TGCAGTGCTAGATGGGTCGGTGGTGGGGTAGGCACAGATACGCAGTATTTT.

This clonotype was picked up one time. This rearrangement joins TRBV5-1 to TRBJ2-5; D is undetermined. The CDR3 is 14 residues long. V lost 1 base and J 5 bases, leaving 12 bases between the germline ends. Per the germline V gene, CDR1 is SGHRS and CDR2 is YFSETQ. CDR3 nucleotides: TGCGCCAGCAGCTTGCCTCTCACACGGGAGACCCAGTACTTC. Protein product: CASSLPLTRETQYF.

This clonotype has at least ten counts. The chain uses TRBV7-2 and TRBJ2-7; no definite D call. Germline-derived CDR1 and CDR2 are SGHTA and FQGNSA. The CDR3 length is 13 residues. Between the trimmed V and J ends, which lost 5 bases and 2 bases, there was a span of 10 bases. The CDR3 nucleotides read TGTGCCAGCAGCCCAAGGCTCGCCTACGAGCAGTACTTC. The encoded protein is CASSPRLAYEQYF.

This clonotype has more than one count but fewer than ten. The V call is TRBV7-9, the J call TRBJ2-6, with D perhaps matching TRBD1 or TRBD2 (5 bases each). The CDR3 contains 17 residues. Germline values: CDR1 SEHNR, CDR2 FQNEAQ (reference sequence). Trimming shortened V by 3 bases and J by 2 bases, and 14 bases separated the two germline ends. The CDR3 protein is CASSFQGRPPGANVLTF. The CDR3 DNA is TGTGCCAGCAGCTTCCAGGGACGTCCCCCTGGGGCCAACGTCCTGACTTTC.

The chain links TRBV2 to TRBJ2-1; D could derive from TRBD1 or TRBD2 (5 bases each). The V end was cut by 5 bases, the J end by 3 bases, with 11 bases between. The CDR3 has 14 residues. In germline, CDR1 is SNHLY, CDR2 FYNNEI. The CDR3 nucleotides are TGTGCCAGCAGTCCCGGGACCAACTACAATGAGCAGTTCTTC. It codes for CASSPGTNYNEQFF.

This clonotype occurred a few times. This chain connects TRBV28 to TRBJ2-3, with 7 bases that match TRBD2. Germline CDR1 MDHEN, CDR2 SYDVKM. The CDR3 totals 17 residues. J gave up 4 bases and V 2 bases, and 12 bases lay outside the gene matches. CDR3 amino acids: CASSLPGGGPGADTQYF. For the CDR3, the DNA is TGTGCCAGCAGTTTACCGGGCGGGGGTCCCGGAGCAGATACGCAGTATTTT.

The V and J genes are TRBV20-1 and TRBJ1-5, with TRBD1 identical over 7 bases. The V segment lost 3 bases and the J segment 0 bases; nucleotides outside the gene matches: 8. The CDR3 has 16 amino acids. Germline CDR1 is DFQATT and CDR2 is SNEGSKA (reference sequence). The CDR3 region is CSARPGQAYSNQPQHF. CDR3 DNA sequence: TGCAGTGCTAGGCCCGGACAGGCTTATAGCAATCAGCCCCAGCATTTT.

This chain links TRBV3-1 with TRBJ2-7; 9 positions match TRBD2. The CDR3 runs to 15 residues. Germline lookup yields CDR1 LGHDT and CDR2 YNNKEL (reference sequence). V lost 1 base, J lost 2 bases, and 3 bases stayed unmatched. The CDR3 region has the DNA TGTGCCAGCAGCCAAGCCCTAGCGGGGACCTACGAGCAGTACTTC. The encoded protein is CASSQALAGTYEQYF.